This record looks at one TCR beta chain sequence and its context. The sample has other DNA sequences that encode this CDR3 too. The data were produced by immunoSEQ multiplex PCR, yet TCRdb's version contains in-frame clones alone and is incomplete. The table has roughly 100,000 clones, 65% to 85% seen once. This entry comes from a study of blood T cell repertoires in COVID-19. This clonotype originated in a man aged 65 to 85 with active or convalescent COVID-19. The sample consisted of peripheral blood.

The CDR3 bases are TGTGCCATCAGTGAGGGACAGGGGAACACTGAAGCTTTCTTT. It translates to CAISEGQGNTEAFF. The chain employs TRBV10-3 and TRBJ1-1, with 8 bases fitting TRBD1. V shed 2 bases, J shed 1 base, and the junction held 0 bases outside the gene matches. This CDR3 has 14 amino acids. From germline, CDR1 is ENHRY and CDR2 SYGVKD.